The 3 T cell receptor beta chains below come from one sample, sequenced in a study of blood T cell repertoires in COVID-19. Here immunoSEQ multiplex PCR was the method, and the copy in TCRdb shows in-frame clones only, minus some. Among roughly 230,000 clones listed, 89% were seen once. The sample consisted of peripheral blood. These receptors were obtained from a woman between 35 and 50 years old who had recovered from COVID-19.

The CDR3 coding sequence is TGTGCCAGCAGTTCCCAGACTAGCGGGGGGACAGATACGCAGTATTTT. Its translation is CASSSQTSGGTDTQYF. The chain couples TRBV6-2 or TRBV6-3 to TRBJ2-3; 13 bases match TRBD2. Per the germline V gene, CDR1 is MNHEY and CDR2 is SVGEGT. The CDR3 is made up of 16 amino acids. The junction had 4 bases not matched to a gene; V was cut back by 4 bases and J by 3 bases.

The V gene is TRBV18, the J gene TRBJ2-5, with D possibly being TRBD2 (5 bases). The V end lost 5 bases, the J end lost 4 bases, and 11 bases lay between the germline ends. Germline V gene sequence: CDR1 KGHSH, CDR2 LQKENI. CDR3 length equals 13 residues. The CDR3 loop is CASSAGGGETQYF. The CDR3 coding sequence is TGTGCCAGCTCAGCCGGAGGAGGAGAGACCCAGTACTTC.

The V call is TRBV12-5, the J call TRBJ2-3; 11 bases fit TRBD2. The CDR3 has 17 amino acids. V lost 5 bases, J lost 5 bases, and 12 bases stayed unmatched. CDR1 and CDR2 from the germline V gene are LGHNT and FRNRAP. In DNA, the CDR3 is TGTGCTAGTGGTCCAAGCGGACTAGCGGGTTGGGGAGATACGCAGTATTTT. Its protein product is CASGPSGLAGWGDTQYF.